The TCR beta chain under discussion was sequenced for a study of CD8 T cells in Susac syndrome. The V end lost 4 bases, the J end lost 7 bases, and 11 bases lay between the germline ends. The germline V gene has CDR1 MGHRA and CDR2 YSYEKL. CDR3 length: 13 residues. Reverse transcription of about 0.5 to 1 ug RNA was carried out with random hexamers. TCRdb ran MiXCR on the immunoSEQ multiplex PCR reads and lists one entry per CDR3 protein. Here the sample spans fewer than 150,000 distinct CDR3 sequences, 91% being singletons. The table lists this clonotype with a count of one. Input material: CD8+ T cells from PBMCs. The chain links TRBV4-1 to TRBJ1-5, with D possibly matching TRBD1 (5 bases). The receptor was derived from a human donor with multiple sclerosis. In nucleotides, the CDR3 is TGCGCCAGCAGCCCCCCGGCAGGGCAGCCCCAGCATTTT. The encoded protein is CASSPPAGQPQHF.